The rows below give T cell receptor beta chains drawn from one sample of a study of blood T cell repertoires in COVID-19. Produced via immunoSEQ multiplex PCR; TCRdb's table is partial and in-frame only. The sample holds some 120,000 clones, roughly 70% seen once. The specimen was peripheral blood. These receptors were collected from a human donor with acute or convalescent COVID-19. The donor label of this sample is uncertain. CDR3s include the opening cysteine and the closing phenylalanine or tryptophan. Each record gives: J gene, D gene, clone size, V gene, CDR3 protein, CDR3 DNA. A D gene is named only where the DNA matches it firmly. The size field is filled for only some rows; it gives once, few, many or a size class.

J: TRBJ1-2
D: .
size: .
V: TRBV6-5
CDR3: CASSYSGLGYTF
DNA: TGTGCCAGCAGTTACTCGGGACTGGGCTACACCTTC

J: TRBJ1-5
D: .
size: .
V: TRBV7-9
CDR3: CASSLGSGDRGNQPQHF
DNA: TGTGCCAGCAGCTTAGGCTCGGGGGATAGAGGCAATCAGCCCCAGCATTTT

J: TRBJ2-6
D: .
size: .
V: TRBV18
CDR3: CASSIASGANVLTF
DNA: TGTGCCAGCTCAATAGCAAGTGGGGCCAACGTCCTGACTTTC

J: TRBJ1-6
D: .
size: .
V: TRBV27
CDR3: CASSLSWARRRNSPLHF
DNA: TGTGCCAGCAGTTTATCGTGGGCCCGACGGAGGAATTCACCCCTCCACTTT

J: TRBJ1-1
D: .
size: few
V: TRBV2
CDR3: CARHEDRDTEAFF
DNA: TGTGCCAGACATGAGGACAGAGACACTGAAGCTTTCTTT

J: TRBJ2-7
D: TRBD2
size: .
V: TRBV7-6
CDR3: CASSLGGLAVLEQYF
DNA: TGTGCCAGCAGCTTAGGGGGACTAGCGGTTCTCGAGCAGTACTTC

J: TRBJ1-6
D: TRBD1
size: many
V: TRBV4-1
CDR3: CASSQVLGQGTRALHF
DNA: TGCGCCAGCAGCCAAGTCCTGGGACAGGGCACCCGGGCCCTCCACTTT

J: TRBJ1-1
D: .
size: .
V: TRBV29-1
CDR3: CSVDQGRNTEAFF
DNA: TGCAGCGTTGATCAGGGAAGGAACACTGAAGCTTTCTTT

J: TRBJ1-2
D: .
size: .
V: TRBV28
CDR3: CASSSGGANYGYTF
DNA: TGTGCCAGCAGTTCCGGGGGGGCGAACTATGGCTACACCTTC

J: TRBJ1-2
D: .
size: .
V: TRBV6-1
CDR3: CAIQGNYGYTF
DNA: TGTGCCATACAGGGTAACTATGGCTACACCTTC

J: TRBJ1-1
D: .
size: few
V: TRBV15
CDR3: CATSRQYMNTEAFF
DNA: TGTGCCACCAGCAGGCAATACATGAACACTGAAGCTTTCTTT

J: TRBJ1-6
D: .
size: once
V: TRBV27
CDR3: CASSPSRSGSPNSPLHF
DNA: TGTGCCAGCAGCCCCAGCCGGTCCGGGAGCCCTAATTCACCCCTCCACTTT

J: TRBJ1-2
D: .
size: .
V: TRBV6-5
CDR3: CASSPGLGGIHGYTF
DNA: TGTGCCAGCAGTCCGGGACTGGGGGGAATCCATGGCTACACCTTC

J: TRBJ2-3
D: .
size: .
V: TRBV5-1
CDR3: CASSLGGVTDTQYF
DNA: TGCGCCAGCAGCTTGGGGGGGGTCACAGATACGCAGTATTTT

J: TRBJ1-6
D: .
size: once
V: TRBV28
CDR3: CASSSAGGQLNSPLHF
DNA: TGTGCCAGCAGTTCGGCCGGAGGACAGTTGAATTCACCCCTCCACTTT

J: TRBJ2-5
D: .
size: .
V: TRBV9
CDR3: CASSETNVGSGGQYF
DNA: TGTGCCAGCAGCGAGACCAACGTCGGTAGCGGAGGCCAGTACTTC

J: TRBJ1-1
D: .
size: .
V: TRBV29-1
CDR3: CSVDGSHTEAFF
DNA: TGCAGCGTTGATGGCTCACACACTGAAGCTTTCTTT

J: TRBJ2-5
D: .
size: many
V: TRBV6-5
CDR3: CASGLNLQETQYF
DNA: TGTGCCAGCGGACTGAACCTTCAAGAGACCCAGTACTTC

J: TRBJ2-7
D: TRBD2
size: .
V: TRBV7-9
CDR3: CASSPRGGRAYEQYF
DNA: TGTGCCAGCAGCCCCCGGGGGGGCCGAGCCTACGAGCAGTACTTC

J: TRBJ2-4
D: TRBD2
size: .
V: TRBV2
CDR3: CASRPTSGAKNIQYF
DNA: TGTGCCAGCAGGCCCACTAGCGGGGCCAAAAACATTCAGTACTTC